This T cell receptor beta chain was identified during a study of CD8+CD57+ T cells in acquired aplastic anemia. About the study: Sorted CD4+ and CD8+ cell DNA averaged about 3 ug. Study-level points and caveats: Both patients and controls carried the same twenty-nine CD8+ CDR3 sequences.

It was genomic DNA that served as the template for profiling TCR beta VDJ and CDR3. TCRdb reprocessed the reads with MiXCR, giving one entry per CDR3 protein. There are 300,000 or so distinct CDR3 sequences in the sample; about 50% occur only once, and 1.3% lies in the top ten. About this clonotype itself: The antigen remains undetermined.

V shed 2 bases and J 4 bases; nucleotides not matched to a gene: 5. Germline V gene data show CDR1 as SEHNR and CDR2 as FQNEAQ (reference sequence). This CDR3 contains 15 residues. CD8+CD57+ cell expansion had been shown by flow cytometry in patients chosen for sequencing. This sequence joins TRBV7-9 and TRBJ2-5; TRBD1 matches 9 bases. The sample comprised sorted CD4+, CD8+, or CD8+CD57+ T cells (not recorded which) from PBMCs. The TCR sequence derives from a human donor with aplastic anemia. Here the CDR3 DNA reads TGTGCCAGCAGCTTAACCGGGACAGGGAGAGAGACCCAGTACTTC. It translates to CASSLTGTGRETQYF.